The 5 T cell receptor beta chains below were found in one sample sequenced in a study of T cell responses to AZD1222 COVID-19 vaccine. TCRdb's copy holds only in-frame clones and misses some; the assay was immunoSEQ multiplex PCR. The table has 95,000 to 150,000 clones, around 86% seen once. Sequences were derived from peripheral blood, sampled on day 0 of AZD1222 vaccination. The receptor source for this set is an adult in good health.

This clone was found once. J is TRBJ2-7 and V is TRBV30; 10 bases line up with TRBD2. CDR3 size: 14 residues. Per germline, CDR1 GTSNPN and CDR2 SVGIG (reference sequence). Losses at the gene ends were 3 bases for V and 5 bases for J; bases not matched to a gene: 7. The CDR3: CAWSHGTSDDEQYF. CDR3 DNA: TGTGCCTGGAGCCACGGGACTAGCGACGACGAGCAGTACTTC. The full variable domain, rest sourced from reference TRBV30 and TRBJ2-7, is SQTIHQWPATLVQPVGSPLSLECTVEGTSNPNLYWYRQAAGRGLQLLFYSVGIGQISSEVPQNLSASRPQDRQFILSSKKLLLSDSGFYLCAWSHGTSDDEQYFGPGTRLTVT.

This chain joins TRBV6-6 and TRBJ1-3; D possibly corresponds to TRBD1 (6 bases). The CDR3 spans 17 residues. With 5 bases removed from V and 11 bases from J, the gap between germline ends came to 28 bases. CDR1 is MNHNY and CDR2 is SVGAGI in the germline V gene (reference sequence). CDR3 coding DNA: TGTGCCAGCAGTCGTAGACAGGCTGGGCACTCGGACAGAGCCATATATTTT. It translates to CASSRRQAGHSDRAIYF.

A note on this clone: Germline and junction disagree at one end, which may indicate a read error. The gene calls are TRBV6-1 and TRBJ2-7; 9 nucleotides align to TRBD1. Germline V gene sequence: CDR1 MNHNS, CDR2 SASEGT. This CDR3 comprises 12 residues. The CDR3 here is CASSEAQRDRAF. Here the CDR3 DNA reads TGTGCCAGCAGTGAAGCGCAACGGGACAGGGCTTTT.

This clone was seen only once. V gene TRBV28 combines with J gene TRBJ2-2; 12 nucleotides match TRBD2. The length of the CDR3 is 17 residues. J gave up 4 bases and V 5 bases, and 8 bases lay outside the gene matches. The germline gives CDR1 MDHEN, CDR2 SYDVKM. The CDR3 sequence: CASSPLAGGPLTGELFF. The CDR3, as DNA: TGTGCCAGCAGTCCCCTAGCGGGAGGGCCGCTCACCGGGGAGCTGTTTTTT.

This clone appeared once. Here the CDR3 reads CASSLGWERHF. The CDR3 DNA is TGTGCCAGCAGTTTAGGGTGGGAAAGGCATTTT. The chain carries TRBV12-3 or TRBV12-4 and TRBJ1-5; D gene uncertain. The CDR3 is made up of 11 amino acids. V dropped 1 base and J dropped 15 bases, with 10 bases sitting between them.